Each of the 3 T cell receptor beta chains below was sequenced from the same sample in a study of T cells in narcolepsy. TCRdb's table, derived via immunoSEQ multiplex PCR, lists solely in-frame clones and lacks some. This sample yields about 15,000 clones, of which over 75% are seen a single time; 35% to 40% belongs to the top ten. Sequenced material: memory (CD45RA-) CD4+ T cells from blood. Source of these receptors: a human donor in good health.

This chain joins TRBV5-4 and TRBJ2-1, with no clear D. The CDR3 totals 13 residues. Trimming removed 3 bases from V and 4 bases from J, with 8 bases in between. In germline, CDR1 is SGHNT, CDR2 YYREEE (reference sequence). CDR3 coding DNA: TGTGCCAGCAGCTCGGTAGGGTACAATGAGCAGTTCTTC. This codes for CASSSVGYNEQFF.

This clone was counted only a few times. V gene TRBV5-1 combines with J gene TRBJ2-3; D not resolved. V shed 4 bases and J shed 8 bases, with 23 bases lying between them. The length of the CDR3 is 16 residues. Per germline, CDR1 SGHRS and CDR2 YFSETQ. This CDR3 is CASSPVVPAKSGTQYF. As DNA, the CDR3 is TGCGCCAGCAGCCCCGTCGTACCGGCGAAATCCGGTACGCAGTATTTT. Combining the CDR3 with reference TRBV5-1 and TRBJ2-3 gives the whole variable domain KAGVTQTPRYLIKTRGQQVTLSCSPISGHRSVSWYQQTPGQGLQFLFEYFSETQRNKGNFPGRFSGRQFSNSRSEMNVSTLELGDSALYLCASSPVVPAKSGTQYFGPGTRLTVL.

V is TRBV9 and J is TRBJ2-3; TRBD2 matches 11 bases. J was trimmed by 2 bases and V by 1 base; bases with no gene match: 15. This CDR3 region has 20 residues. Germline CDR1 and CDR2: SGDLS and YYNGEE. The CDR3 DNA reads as TGTGCCAGCAGCGTATGGGGGGGCCCTGGGACTAGCGGATTCACAGATACGCAGTATTTT. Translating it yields CASSVWGGPGTSGFTDTQYF.